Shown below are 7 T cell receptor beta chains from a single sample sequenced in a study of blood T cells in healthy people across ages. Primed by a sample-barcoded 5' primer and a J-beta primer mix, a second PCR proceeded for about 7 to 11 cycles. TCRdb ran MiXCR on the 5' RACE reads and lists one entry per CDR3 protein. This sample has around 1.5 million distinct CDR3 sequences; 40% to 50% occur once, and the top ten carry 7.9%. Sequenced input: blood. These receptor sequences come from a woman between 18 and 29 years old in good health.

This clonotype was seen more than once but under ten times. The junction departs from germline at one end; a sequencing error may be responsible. As DNA, the CDR3 is TGTGCTAGCAGCCTGGTGTCAGTTTCCTACGAGCAGTACTTC. Residues: CASSLVSVSYEQYF. This chain uses TRBV3-1 with TRBJ2-7; no definite D call. CDR3 length equals 14 residues. CDR1 and CDR2 from the germline V gene are LGHDT and YNNKEL (reference sequence).

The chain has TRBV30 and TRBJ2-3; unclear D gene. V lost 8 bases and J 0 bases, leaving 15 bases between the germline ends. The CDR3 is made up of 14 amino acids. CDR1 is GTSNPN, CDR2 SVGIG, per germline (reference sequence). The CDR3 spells CALPDTPSTDTQYF. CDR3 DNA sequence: TGTGCCCTACCCGACACGCCGAGCACAGATACGCAGTATTTT.

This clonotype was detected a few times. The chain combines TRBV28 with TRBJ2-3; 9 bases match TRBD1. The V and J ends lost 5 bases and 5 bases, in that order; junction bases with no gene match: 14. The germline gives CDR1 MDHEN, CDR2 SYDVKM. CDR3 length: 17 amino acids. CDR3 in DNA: TGTGCCAGCAGTACCCGAAAACAGGGGGCGCGGAGAGATACGCAGTATTTT. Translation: CASSTRKQGARRDTQYF.

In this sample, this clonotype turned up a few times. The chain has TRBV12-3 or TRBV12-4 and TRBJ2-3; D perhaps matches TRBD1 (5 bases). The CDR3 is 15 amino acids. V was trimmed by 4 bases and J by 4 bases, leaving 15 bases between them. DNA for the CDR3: TGTGCCAGCAGTTCGGGCGGACACTCCCCAGATACGCAGTATTTT. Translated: CASSSGGHSPDTQYF.

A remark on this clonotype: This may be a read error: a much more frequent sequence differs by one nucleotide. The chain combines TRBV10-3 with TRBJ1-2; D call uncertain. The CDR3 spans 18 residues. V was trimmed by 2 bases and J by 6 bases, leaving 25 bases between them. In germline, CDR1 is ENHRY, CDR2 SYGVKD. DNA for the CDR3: TGTGCCATCAGTGAGGGCCTGTTGGGCCCCACGAAGCTCCATGGCTACACCTTC. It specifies CAISEGLLGPTKLHGYTF.

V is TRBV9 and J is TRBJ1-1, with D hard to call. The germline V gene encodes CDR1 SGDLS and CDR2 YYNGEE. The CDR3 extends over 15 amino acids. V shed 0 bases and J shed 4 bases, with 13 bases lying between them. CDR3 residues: CASSVDSERVTEAFF. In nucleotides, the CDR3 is TGTGCCAGCAGCGTAGACAGTGAGCGGGTCACTGAAGCTTTCTTT.

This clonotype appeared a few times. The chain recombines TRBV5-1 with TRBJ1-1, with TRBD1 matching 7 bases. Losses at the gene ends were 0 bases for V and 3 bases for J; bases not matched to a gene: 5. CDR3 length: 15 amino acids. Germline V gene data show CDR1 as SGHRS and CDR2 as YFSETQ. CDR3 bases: TGCGCCAGCAGCTTGGAACGACAGGGTGACACTGAAGCTTTCTTT. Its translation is CASSLERQGDTEAFF.